The sequence of this T cell receptor (beta chain) was determined in a study of T cell responses to AZD1222 COVID-19 vaccine. Study-wide findings and caveats: At 160-218 and 743-854, vaccine-associated CD4 TCRs were dominant, and they spanned spike. As reported, nearly half of all spike-specific TCRs target variant regions that are unmutated. Donors, mostly white British, included more females; clonal diversity was possibly underestimated.

Method: immunoSEQ multiplex PCR; TCRdb's copy keeps in-frame clones and lacks some. The table has 110,000 to 150,000 clones, roughly 88% seen once. V shed 1 base and J shed 5 bases, with 9 bases lying between them. The length of the CDR3 is 14 residues. Germline V gives CDR1 SGHNT, CDR2 YENEEA. Of note for this clone: Its antigen remains unknown.

The sequence was obtained from an adult in good health. This chain uses TRBV11-3 with TRBJ2-1; D perhaps matches TRBD2 (6 bases). Sequenced material: peripheral blood, taken on day 0 of AZD1222 vaccination. The CDR3 sequence is CASSLAGVNNEQFF. CDR3 sequence (DNA): TGTGCCAGCAGCTTAGCGGGGGTGAACAATGAGCAGTTCTTC.